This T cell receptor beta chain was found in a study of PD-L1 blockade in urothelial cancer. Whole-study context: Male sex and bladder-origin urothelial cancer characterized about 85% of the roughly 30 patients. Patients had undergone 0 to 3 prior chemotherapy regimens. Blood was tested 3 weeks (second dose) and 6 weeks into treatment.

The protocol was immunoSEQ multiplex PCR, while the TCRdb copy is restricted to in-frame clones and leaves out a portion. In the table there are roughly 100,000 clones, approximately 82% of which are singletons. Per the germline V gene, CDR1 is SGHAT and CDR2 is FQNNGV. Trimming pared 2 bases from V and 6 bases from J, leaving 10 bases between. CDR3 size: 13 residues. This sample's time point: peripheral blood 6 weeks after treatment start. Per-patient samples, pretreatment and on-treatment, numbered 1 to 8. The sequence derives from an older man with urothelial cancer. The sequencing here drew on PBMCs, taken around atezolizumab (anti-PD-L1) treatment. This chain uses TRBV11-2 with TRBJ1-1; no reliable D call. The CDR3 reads CASSLWQASEAFF. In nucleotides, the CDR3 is TGTGCCAGCAGCTTATGGCAGGCTTCTGAAGCTTTCTTT.